This TCR beta chain derives from a study of shared clonotypes between healthy human individuals. Study context: Three plates were used per donor for CD4 naive, three for CD4 memory, two for CD8 naive and one for CD8 memory.

Points from the study as a whole: Naive subsets typically showed greater estimated richness than memory subsets.

V was shortened by 0 bases and J by 3 bases, with 10 bases between the two germline ends. The CDR3 contains 14 residues. Germline loops: CDR1 SGDLS, CDR2 YYNGEE. Libraries were prepared by immunoSEQ multiplex PCR; TCRdb keeps only in-frame clonotypes and omits some of them. The repertoire holds 550,000 to 850,000 clones, with about two thirds as singletons. As for this clone: The target antigen is unknown.

The TCR originated in a woman in her twenties or thirties in good health. The specimen was memory CD4+ T cells sorted from blood. As for subset: CD45RA-negative fraction. The chain couples TRBV9 to TRBJ2-7; D is uncertain. CDR3 residues: CASSVGTPGYEQYF. As DNA, the CDR3 is TGTGCCAGCAGCGTAGGGACCCCAGGCTACGAGCAGTACTTC.